Each of the 28 T cell receptor beta chains below was sequenced from the same sample in a study of T cells after yellow fever vaccination. MiXCR, run by TCRdb on the 5' RACE reads, gives a single entry per CDR3 protein. The repertoire has some 500,000 distinct CDR3 sequences, approximately 15% of them found once; the top ten carry about an eighth. This specimen was PBMCs, taken on the day of the yellow fever booster vaccination. The origin of the receptors is a man aged 30 to 45 who received the YFV17D yellow fever vaccine.

This clonotype occurred a few times. The chain employs TRBV12-3 or TRBV12-4 and TRBJ2-1; possible D gene TRBD2, 6 bases. This CDR3 is 13 amino acids long. Trimming took 9 bases from V and 10 from J, leaving 19 bases between them. The CDR3 loop is CASRVSGVGEQFF. The DNA of the CDR3 is TGTGCCAGTCGAGTTTCGGGGGTAGGCGAGCAGTTCTTC.

This clonotype has at least ten counts. V gene TRBV28 combines with J gene TRBJ2-7, with D perhaps matching TRBD2 (6 bases). This CDR3 spans 13 amino acids. The germline CDR1 and CDR2 sequences are MDHEN and SYDVKM. V was trimmed by 6 bases and J by 7 bases, leaving 16 bases between them. CDR3: CASSRTASDEQYF. For the CDR3, the DNA is TGTGCCAGCAGCCGGACGGCTAGCGATGAGCAGTACTTC.

CDR3 residues: CASSPRDRGLRAGELFF. CDR3 DNA sequence: TGTGCCAGCAGCCCCCGGGACAGGGGGCTCCGGGCCGGGGAGCTGTTTTTT. The gene calls are TRBV12-3 or TRBV12-4 and TRBJ2-2; TRBD1 agrees at 12 bases. V trimming: 6 bases; J trimming: 6 bases; junction bases outside the gene matches: 11. The CDR3 consists of 17 residues.

This clonotype was observed a few times. V and J are TRBV12-3 or TRBV12-4 and TRBJ2-1, with D perhaps assigned TRBD1 or TRBD2 (5 bases each). V lost 4 bases to trimming and J lost 10 bases, with 14 bases between them. The length of the CDR3 is 13 residues. The CDR3 loop reads CASSSQPGTEQFF. The CDR3 nucleotides are TGTGCCAGCAGTTCCCAACCGGGGACGGAGCAGTTCTTC.

This CDR3 is CASRAGLRSTQYF. The CDR3 DNA follows: TGTGCCAGCAGAGCGGGCCTAAGGTCGACCCAGTACTTC. V gene TRBV27 combines with J gene TRBJ2-5, with D maybe TRBD2 (6 bases). Trimming removed 6 bases at V and 7 bases at J, with 15 bases between. CDR3 length: 13 residues. From germline, CDR1 is MNHEY and CDR2 SMNVEV (reference sequence).

The chain employs TRBV20-1 and TRBJ2-2; 7 bases are shared with TRBD1. This CDR3 is built from 15 residues. CDR1 and CDR2 from the germline V gene are DFQATT and SNEGSKA (reference sequence). V was pared by 2 bases and J by 5 bases, with 8 bases of the junction left unmatched. CDR3 bases: TGCAGTGCTAGAAAGGGACAGCTATTGACCGGGGAGCTGTTTTTT. Its translation: CSARKGQLLTGELFF.

This clonotype has just a few counts. V and J are TRBV6-2 or TRBV6-3 and TRBJ1-1; perhaps TRBD1 as D (5 bases). With 4 bases removed from V and 4 bases from J, the gap between germline ends came to 10 bases. Germline CDR1 reads MNHEY; CDR2 reads SVGEGT. CDR3 length equals 13 residues. The CDR3 here is CASSSQGGTEAFF. CDR3 in DNA: TGTGCCAGCAGTTCGCAGGGAGGCACTGAAGCTTTCTTT.

This clonotype was counted ten times or more. The chain joins TRBV19 to TRBJ2-7; no firm D call. This CDR3 has 11 amino acids. Per the germline V gene, CDR1 is LNHDA and CDR2 is SQIVND (reference sequence). Trimming shortened V by 7 bases and J by 8 bases, and 12 bases separated the two germline ends. CDR3 DNA: TGTGCCAGTACCTGGATGCAGAAGCAGTACTTC. Amino acid sequence: CASTWMQKQYF.

The table lists this clonotype with a few counts. The chain combines TRBV28 with TRBJ2-7; no clear D gene. Trimming stripped 3 bases from V and 1 base from J, with 7 bases between. Per the germline V gene, CDR1 is MDHEN and CDR2 is SYDVKM. The CDR3 loop spans 13 amino acids. The CDR3 DNA follows: TGTGCCAGCAGTTTCCCACAATCCTACGAGCAGTACTTC. Translating gives CASSFPQSYEQYF.

The chain joins TRBV7-9 to TRBJ2-5; TRBD1 aligns across 8 bases. The junction had 3 bases not matched to a gene; V was cut back by 4 bases and J by 5 bases. This CDR3 has 13 amino acids. The germline V gene encodes CDR1 SEHNR and CDR2 FQNEAQ (reference sequence). Written as DNA, the CDR3 is TGTGCCAGCAGCTGGGGACAGGACGAGACCCAGTACTTC. Encoded protein: CASSWGQDETQYF.

This clonotype was observed a few times. The chain combines TRBV20-1 with TRBJ2-2, with D unresolved. Trimming shortened V by 6 bases and J by 4 bases, and 9 bases separated the two germline ends. This CDR3 comprises 12 residues. In germline, CDR1 is DFQATT, CDR2 SNEGSKA (reference sequence). The CDR3 nucleotides are TGCAGTGCACCGATGCCCACCGGGGAGCTGTTTTTT. This gives the protein CSAPMPTGELFF.

The chain joins TRBV9 to TRBJ2-1; TRBD2 aligns across 7 bases. Unmatched junction bases numbered 6, after V lost 3 bases and J lost 0 bases. Germline-derived CDR1 and CDR2 are SGDLS and YYNGEE. The CDR3 is made up of 16 amino acids. The CDR3 nucleotides read TGTGCCAGCAGCGCCCCCCTAGCGGACTCCTACAATGAGCAGTTCTTC. Its translation is CASSAPLADSYNEQFF.

V usage is TRBV12-3 or TRBV12-4 and J usage is TRBJ2-5, with a tentative D call TRBD2 (6 bases). The CDR3 extends over 16 amino acids. V gave up 10 bases and J gave up 5 bases, with 26 bases separating them. CDR3 loop: CANTYRRERGWETQYF. CDR3 coding DNA: TGTGCCAACACTTACCGCCGGGAGCGTGGGTGGGAGACCCAGTACTTC.

A few counts support this clonotype. The chain uses TRBV20-1 and TRBJ2-5; 7 bases are a match to TRBD2. This CDR3 contains 13 residues. Germline V gene data show CDR1 as DFQATT and CDR2 as SNEGSKA (reference sequence). J gave up 2 bases and V 6 bases, and 6 bases lay outside the gene matches. The CDR3 spells CSAWSGTQETQYF. Here the CDR3 DNA reads TGCAGTGCGTGGAGCGGGACTCAAGAGACCCAGTACTTC.

This clonotype was seen only a few times. The V gene is TRBV30, the J gene TRBJ1-5; D remains unclear. V was shortened by 0 bases and J by 6 bases, with 12 bases between the two germline ends. Germline CDR1 and CDR2: GTSNPN and SVGIG (reference sequence). This CDR3 comprises 14 residues. CDR3 region: CAWSVKMVGQPQHF. The DNA of the CDR3 is TGTGCCTGGAGTGTGAAGATGGTGGGTCAGCCCCAGCATTTT.

The chain links TRBV7-3 to TRBJ2-1; no reliable D call. The CDR3 extends over 17 amino acids. Germline V gene data show CDR1 as SGHTA and CDR2 as FQGTGA. V was shortened by 2 bases and J by 4 bases, with 18 bases between the two germline ends. The CDR3 sequence: CASSLVGSRGSYNEQFF. CDR3 sequence (DNA): TGTGCCAGCAGCTTAGTAGGCTCCCGCGGCTCGTACAATGAGCAGTTCTTC.

This clonotype was detected only a few times. The CDR3 spells CATSRELNEQFF. The CDR3 DNA follows: TGTGCCACCAGCAGAGAGCTCAATGAGCAGTTCTTC. The gene calls are TRBV15 and TRBJ2-1, with D unclear. The germline gives CDR1 LNHNV, CDR2 YYDKDF (reference sequence). CDR3 length equals 12 residues. Trimming shortened V by 0 bases and J by 6 bases, and 3 bases separated the two germline ends.

This clonotype was seen many times. The V gene is TRBV7-8, the J gene TRBJ2-7, with 9 positions matching TRBD2. CDR1 is SGHVS and CDR2 is FQNEAQ in the germline V gene. The CDR3 contains 15 residues. Trimming cost V 0 bases and J 3 bases; bases outside gene matches: 3. The CDR3 reads CASSLAAGGGYEQYF. CDR3 DNA sequence: TGTGCCAGCAGCTTAGCGGCGGGAGGGGGCTACGAGCAGTACTTC.

J is TRBJ2-1 and V is TRBV19; D possibly uses TRBD1 or TRBD2 (5 bases each). CDR1 is LNHDA, CDR2 SQIVND, per germline (reference sequence). V was shortened by 0 bases and J by 8 bases, with 11 bases between the two germline ends. This CDR3 has 14 residues. CDR3 nucleotide sequence: TGTGCCAGTAGTATAGAGGGACGGCCGGATGAGCAGTTCTTC. Encoded protein: CASSIEGRPDEQFF.

The chain employs TRBV20-1 and TRBJ2-7; 8 bases map to TRBD2. The CDR3 length is 14 residues. Germline assignment: CDR1 DFQATT and CDR2 SNEGSKA (reference sequence). V lost 5 bases and J lost 2; bases outside the gene matches: 8. CDR3 sequence reads: CSAVKSGLAYEQYF. The CDR3 nucleotides read TGCAGTGCTGTGAAGTCGGGACTAGCCTACGAGCAGTACTTC.

The chain has TRBV18 and TRBJ1-6, with no clear D. There are 12 residues in the CDR3. Germline CDR1 is KGHSH and CDR2 is LQKENI. V was shortened by 5 bases and J by 10 bases, with 9 bases between the two germline ends. This CDR3 reads CASSSGDSPLHF. CDR3 coding DNA: TGTGCCAGCTCATCCGGCGACTCACCCCTCCACTTT.

The genes are TRBV12-3 or TRBV12-4 and TRBJ2-5, with TRBD1 as a possible D gene (6 bases). Deletions cut 6 bases from V and 5 bases from J, with 13 bases between. There are 13 residues in the CDR3. As DNA, the CDR3 is TGTGCCAGCAGCTACGGACAGCGGGAGACCCAGTACTTC. Its translation is CASSYGQRETQYF.

The chain has TRBV6-5 and TRBJ2-5; D ambiguous. V was cut by 6 bases and J by 5 bases, with 7 bases left in between. This CDR3 is 11 amino acids long. Germline-derived CDR1 and CDR2 are MNHEY and SVGAGI. CDR3 sequence (DNA): TGTGCCAGCAGGGCCCGGGAGACCCAGTACTTC. Protein product: CASRARETQYF.

The chain carries TRBV4-2 and TRBJ1-1; unclear D gene. V was pared by 0 bases and J by 7 bases, with 21 bases between. Germline V gives CDR1 LGHNA, CDR2 YNFKEQ. The CDR3 has 17 residues. CDR3 region: CASSQDTSFWGSSEAFF. Written as DNA, the CDR3 is TGTGCCAGCAGCCAAGATACCTCGTTTTGGGGAAGTAGTGAAGCTTTCTTT.

The genes are TRBV7-8 and TRBJ2-5; D not certain. The length of the CDR3 is 12 residues. V lost 1 base and J lost 7, with 7 bases in between. The germline V gene has CDR1 SGHVS and CDR2 FQNEAQ. This CDR3 is CASSLDDRTQYF. The CDR3 nucleotides are TGTGCCAGCAGCTTAGATGATCGGACCCAGTACTTC.

This clonotype came up a few times. The chain has TRBV18 and TRBJ2-7; unclear D gene. The CDR3 extends over 13 amino acids. The germline V gene has CDR1 KGHSH and CDR2 LQKENI. Trimming took 2 bases from V and 6 from J, leaving 11 bases between them. CDR3 bases: TGTGCCAGCTCACCATTTCAGGAGTCCGAGCAGTACTTC. Amino acid sequence: CASSPFQESEQYF.

This chain uses TRBV7-9 with TRBJ2-1, with 9 bases matching TRBD2. V shed 3 bases and J 5 bases; nucleotides not matched to a gene: 8. Germline V gene sequence: CDR1 SEHNR, CDR2 FQNEAQ (reference sequence). The CDR3 extends over 16 amino acids. The CDR3 coding sequence is TGTGCCAGCAGCTTGAGTTTGGCTAGCGGGGACAATGAGCAGTTCTTC. Translation: CASSLSLASGDNEQFF.

This clonotype appeared a few times. This chain uses TRBV6-1 with TRBJ2-1; 9 bases align to TRBD1. Trimming cost V 6 bases and J 5 bases; bases outside gene matches: 5. The CDR3 runs 14 residues. Per the germline V gene, CDR1 is MNHNS and CDR2 is SASEGT. The CDR3 loop reads CASRPGQGNNEQFF. Written as DNA, the CDR3 is TGTGCCAGCAGGCCGGGACAGGGAAACAATGAGCAGTTCTTC.